The 30 T cell receptor beta chains below come from one sample, sequenced in a study of cytomegalovirus exposure and HLA in healthy donors. Use of 60 Vbeta and 13 Jbeta primers characterized the PCR. Sequencing was performed with immunoSEQ multiplex PCR; in TCRdb, only in-frame clones are kept and a portion is missing. The repertoire includes approximately 53,000 clones, roughly 73% of them detected once, and 2.5% to 3% sits in the top ten. Material: PBMCs. The receptors stem from a woman aged 40 to 50 in good health and CMV-seropositive.

This chain links TRBV2 with TRBJ1-4; TRBD1 matches at 8 bases. The V segment lost 6 bases and the J segment 1 base; nucleotides outside the gene matches: 4. Germline lookup yields CDR1 SNHLY and CDR2 FYNNEI. The CDR3 is made up of 15 amino acids. CDR3 residues: CASRQDRGTNEKLFF. CDR3 bases: TGTGCCAGCAGACAAGACAGGGGAACTAATGAAAAACTGTTTTTT.

The table lists this clone with a few counts. J is TRBJ1-2 and V is TRBV5-4; 7 bases agree with TRBD1. The germline V gene has CDR1 SGHNT and CDR2 YYREEE (reference sequence). There are 17 residues in the CDR3. The ends lost 2 bases at V and 0 bases at J; junction bases unmatched: 10. The CDR3 sequence is CASSFTVGTVANYGYTF. The DNA for the CDR3 is TGTGCCAGCAGCTTTACTGTCGGGACAGTGGCTAACTATGGCTACACCTTC.

The gene calls are TRBV7-9 and TRBJ1-2, with no clear D. Trimming stripped 4 bases from V and 0 bases from J, with 12 bases between. The V gene's germline CDR1 is SEHNR and CDR2 FQNEAQ (reference sequence). This CDR3 spans 15 amino acids. The CDR3 here is CASSSSVGANYGYTF. The CDR3 nucleotides read TGTGCCAGCAGCTCGTCAGTGGGAGCTAACTATGGCTACACCTTC.

This chain links TRBV9 with TRBJ1-3; D is perhaps TRBD1 (5 bases). CDR1 and CDR2 from the germline V gene are SGDLS and YYNGEE. The CDR3 is 14 residues long. Trimming took 3 bases from V and 0 from J, leaving 7 bases between them. The CDR3 loop reads CASSGTLSGNTIYF. In DNA, the CDR3 is TGTGCCAGCAGCGGGACACTCTCTGGAAACACCATATATTTT.

The gene calls are TRBV7-9 and TRBJ2-7; 7 bases line up with TRBD1. J was trimmed by 2 bases and V by 4 bases; bases with no gene match: 5. Germline V gene sequence: CDR1 SEHNR, CDR2 FQNEAQ (reference sequence). The CDR3 loop spans 14 amino acids. The CDR3 DNA sequence: TGTGCCAGCAGCTCCCGGGACAGAGCCTACGAGCAGTACTTC. Amino acids: CASSSRDRAYEQYF.

The chain has TRBV19 and TRBJ1-6; TRBD1 aligns across 9 bases. The V and J ends lost 7 bases and 9 bases, in that order; junction bases with no gene match: 10. Germline assignment: CDR1 LNHDA and CDR2 SQIVND (reference sequence). CDR3 length: 15 amino acids. CDR3 in DNA: TGTGCCAGTACTACCTCGGGACAGGGAACTTCACCCCTCCACTTT. Its protein product is CASTTSGQGTSPLHF.

This rearrangement joins TRBV6-1 to TRBJ2-7, with D unclear. Germline V CDR1 and CDR2: MNHNS, SASEGT. The CDR3 runs to 13 residues. V gave up 0 bases and J gave up 4 bases, with 7 bases separating them. The CDR3 nucleotides are TGTGCCAGCAGTGAAGCCGCAGTTTACGAGCAGTACTTC. It encodes CASSEAAVYEQYF.

This clone was picked up a small number of times. This sequence joins TRBV7-9 and TRBJ2-4, with D perhaps matching TRBD1 (6 bases). Germline CDR1 SEHNR, CDR2 FQNEAQ (reference sequence). V was trimmed by 3 bases and J by 0 bases, leaving 15 bases between them. The CDR3 totals 17 residues. Written as DNA, the CDR3 is TGTGCCAGCAGCTTGGTTTCAGGGGTCCTAGCCAAAAACATTCAGTACTTC. This gives the protein CASSLVSGVLAKNIQYF.

The chain carries TRBV6-5 and TRBJ2-1, with 12 nucleotides matching TRBD2. Germline V gene sequence: CDR1 MNHEY, CDR2 SVGAGI. This CDR3 is 15 amino acids long. V was clipped by 6 bases and J by 7 bases; unmatched bases: 7. The CDR3: CASRPTSGGWNEQFF. DNA for the CDR3: TGTGCCAGCAGACCCACTAGCGGGGGGTGGAATGAGCAGTTCTTC.

The V call is TRBV2, the J call TRBJ2-5; 8 bases agree with TRBD1. This CDR3 is 15 amino acids long. With 6 bases clipped from V and 4 bases from J, the junction kept 10 bases outside the gene matches. Germline V lookup: CDR1 SNHLY, CDR2 FYNNEI. The CDR3 bases are TGTGCCAGCAGCCTCACGGGACAGGAGGGAGAGACCCAGTACTTC. The encoded protein is CASSLTGQEGETQYF.

The rearrangement uses TRBV19 and TRBJ1-2; TRBD1 is a possible D gene (6 bases). V was cut by 10 bases and J by 4 bases, with 10 bases left in between. CDR1 and CDR2 from the germline V gene are LNHDA and SQIVND (reference sequence). The length of the CDR3 is 11 residues. The CDR3: CATTGSYGYTF. The CDR3, as DNA: TGTGCCACCACAGGGAGCTATGGCTACACCTTC. The whole variable domain, remainder taken from reference TRBV19 and TRBJ1-2, is DGGITQSPKYLFRKEGQNVTLSCEQNLNHDAMYWYRQDPGQGLRLIYYSQIVNDFQKGDIAEGYSVSREKKESFPLTVTSAQKNPTAFYLCATTGSYGYTFGSGTRLTVV.

This clone occurred a few times. V gene TRBV4-3 combines with J gene TRBJ2-1, with D perhaps TRBD2 (5 bases). Germline V gene data show CDR1 as LGHNA and CDR2 as YSLEER. CDR3 size: 14 residues. V was trimmed by 4 bases and J by 6 bases, leaving 13 bases between them. The CDR3 loop reads CASSPDSVGNEQFF. The CDR3 nucleotides read TGCGCCAGCAGCCCGGACTCGGTAGGCAATGAGCAGTTCTTC.

The V gene is TRBV29-1, the J gene TRBJ2-1; 8 nucleotides match TRBD1. J was trimmed by 8 bases and V by 6 bases; bases with no gene match: 9. CDR3 length: 13 amino acids. Germline lookup yields CDR1 SQVTM and CDR2 ANQGSEA. CDR3 residues: CSVTGAGEYEQFF. The CDR3 region has the DNA TGCAGCGTGACAGGGGCCGGAGAATATGAGCAGTTCTTC.

The J gene is TRBJ2-7, the V gene TRBV9; possible D gene TRBD2, 5 bases. Germline lookup yields CDR1 SGDLS and CDR2 YYNGEE. The CDR3 covers 13 residues. V lost 5 bases and J 7 bases, leaving 16 bases between the germline ends. The CDR3 region is CASSDVSGKEQYF. Written as DNA, the CDR3 is TGTGCCAGCAGTGACGTCTCCGGGAAGGAGCAGTACTTC.

This sequence joins TRBV4-1 and TRBJ2-1, with 10 bases aligning to TRBD2. Per the germline V gene, CDR1 is MGHRA and CDR2 is YSYEKL. Germline trimming cut 1 base from V and 5 bases from J; bases unmatched to any gene: 20. This CDR3 comprises 21 residues. This CDR3 is CASSQVGPQGAGGPHHNEQFF. In nucleotides, the CDR3 is TGCGCCAGCAGCCAAGTGGGACCCCAGGGAGCGGGGGGGCCCCATCACAATGAGCAGTTCTTC.

The J gene is TRBJ1-2, the V gene TRBV19; possibly TRBD1 for D (6 bases). The CDR3 loop spans 15 amino acids. Deletions cut 7 bases from V and 4 bases from J, with 19 bases between. Germline values: CDR1 LNHDA, CDR2 SQIVND (reference sequence). The CDR3 is CASNRAGGVLYGYTF. CDR3 coding DNA: TGTGCCAGTAACAGAGCGGGGGGCGTCCTCTATGGCTACACCTTC.

To note about this clone: One junction end disagrees with the germline gene, perhaps due to a read error. The chain links TRBV6-6 to TRBJ1-2; the match to TRBD1 covers 7 bases. CDR1 is MNHNY and CDR2 is SVGAGI in the germline V gene (reference sequence). CDR3 length equals 12 residues. This CDR3 is CASSYSTGTQAF. The DNA for the CDR3 is TGTGCCAGCAGTTACTCGACAGGGACGCAAGCGTTC.

The chain is built from TRBV7-2 and TRBJ2-3; 13 bases are a match to TRBD2. Germline-derived CDR1 and CDR2 are SGHTA and FQGNSA. The CDR3 is 16 residues long. J gave up 5 bases and V 5 bases, and 7 bases lay outside the gene matches. CDR3 nucleotides: TGTGCCAGCAGCATAACTAGCGGGGGGGCGGTAGATACGCAGTATTTT. Protein sequence: CASSITSGGAVDTQYF.

The V call is TRBV7-9, the J call TRBJ1-4; D gene uncertain. With 5 bases removed from V and 0 bases from J, the gap between germline ends came to 10 bases. CDR1 is SEHNR and CDR2 is FQNEAQ in the germline V gene (reference sequence). The CDR3 is 15 amino acids. The CDR3 loop is CASSPRGPTNEKLFF. DNA for the CDR3: TGTGCCAGCAGCCCTCGGGGTCCAACTAATGAAAAACTGTTTTTT.

The CDR3 nucleotides read TGTGCCAGTAGTCCGACGACAGGGAACTACGAGCAGTACTTC. This translates into CASSPTTGNYEQYF. The V call is TRBV19, the J call TRBJ2-7; TRBD1 matches 7 bases. CDR1 LNHDA and CDR2 SQIVND come from the germline V gene (reference sequence). The CDR3 covers 14 residues. Trimming cost V 5 bases and J 3 bases; bases outside gene matches: 7.

This clone was observed a few times. The gene calls are TRBV28 and TRBJ2-5; a possible D gene is TRBD1 (6 bases). V dropped 4 bases and J dropped 6 bases, with 9 bases sitting between them. Germline V CDR1 and CDR2: MDHEN, SYDVKM. This CDR3 contains 12 residues. Written as DNA, the CDR3 is TGTGCCAGCAGTTGGACAGCAAAGACCCAGTACTTC. Amino acids: CASSWTAKTQYF.

The genes are TRBV2 and TRBJ2-2; the match to TRBD1 covers 7 bases. The CDR3 contains 16 residues. The J segment lost 4 bases and the V segment lost 0 bases, leaving 5 bases of the junction unmatched. The V gene's germline CDR1 is SNHLY and CDR2 FYNNEI. CDR3 sequence (DNA): TGTGCCAGCAGTGAAGCCAGGGGGTTGAGCACCGGGGAGCTGTTTTTT. It encodes CASSEARGLSTGELFF. Based on the CDR3 plus reference TRBV2 and TRBJ2-2, the full variable domain is EPEVTQTPSHQVTQMGQEVILRCVPISNHLYFYWYRQILGQKVEFLVSFYNNEISEKSEIFDDQFSVERPDGSNFTLKIRSTKLEDSAMYFCASSEARGLSTGELFFGEGSRLTVL.

This chain connects TRBV27 to TRBJ2-6; 7 nucleotides match TRBD2. Trimming at V came to 10 bases and at J to 4 bases, leaving 7 bases not matched to a gene. Germline V lookup: CDR1 MNHEY, CDR2 SMNVEV (reference sequence). The CDR3 has 14 amino acids. CDR3 nucleotides: TGTGCCATCGGGGAGGGGCCCGGGGCCAACGTCCTGACTTTC. It yields the protein CAIGEGPGANVLTF.

The V and J genes are TRBV11-2 and TRBJ1-2, with TRBD1 matching 7 bases. The germline CDR1 and CDR2 sequences are SGHAT and FQNNGV. The ends lost 1 base at V and 7 bases at J; junction bases unmatched: 0. The length of the CDR3 is 12 residues. The DNA for the CDR3 is TGTGCCAGCAGCTTAGCAGGGGGTGGCTACACCTTC. As protein: CASSLAGGGYTF.

The V gene is TRBV28, the J gene TRBJ1-5; maybe TRBD1 (6 bases). V dropped 6 bases and J dropped 6 bases, with 15 bases sitting between them. CDR3 length equals 14 residues. Germline CDR1 reads MDHEN; CDR2 reads SYDVKM. CDR3 in amino acids: CASSPRGGSQPQHF. CDR3 bases: TGTGCCAGCAGCCCAAGGGGGGGGAGTCAGCCCCAGCATTTT.

The chain has TRBV2 and TRBJ2-1, with 7 bases identical to TRBD1. CDR3 length: 14 residues. J was trimmed by 0 bases and V by 7 bases; bases with no gene match: 3. In germline, CDR1 is SNHLY, CDR2 FYNNEI. CDR3 region: CASNRDSSYNEQFF. DNA of the CDR3: TGTGCCAGCAACCGGGACAGCTCCTACAATGAGCAGTTCTTC.

This clone showed up just once. This rearrangement joins TRBV6-1 to TRBJ2-2, with D perhaps matching TRBD2 (5 bases). Trimming took off 6 bases at V and 6 bases at J, with 14 bases between the two ends. CDR1 and CDR2 (germline): MNHNS, SASEGT. CDR3 length: 14 amino acids. CDR3 bases: TGTGCCAGCAGACCAGACTACCAAGCCGGGGAGCTGTTTTTT. Translating it yields CASRPDYQAGELFF.

This CDR3 reads CASIGLAGNEQFF. For the CDR3, the DNA is TGTGCCAGCATCGGACTAGCCGGGAATGAGCAGTTCTTC. This chain uses TRBV6-5 with TRBJ2-1, with TRBD2 matching over 8 bases. The CDR3 is 13 residues long. J lost 7 bases, V lost 7 bases, and 6 bases had no gene match. CDR1 is MNHEY, CDR2 SVGAGI, per germline.

This sequence joins TRBV5-4 and TRBJ2-5; D is perhaps TRBD1 (6 bases). Trimming cost V 4 bases and J 2 bases, with 18 bases left between them. Germline V gene sequence: CDR1 SGHNT, CDR2 YYREEE (reference sequence). The CDR3 is 16 residues long. CDR3 protein: CASSPTGPGFQETQYF. In DNA, the CDR3 is TGTGCCAGCAGCCCGACAGGACCAGGCTTTCAAGAGACCCAGTACTTC.

This chain uses TRBV4-2 with TRBJ2-3, with 9 bases identical to TRBD2. J lost 5 bases, V lost 3 bases, and 12 bases had no gene match. The V gene's germline CDR1 is LGHNA and CDR2 YNFKEQ. The CDR3 covers 17 residues. The CDR3 DNA reads as TGTGCCAGCAGCCAGGGGGGCGGGGGGGCCCGGATAGATACGCAGTATTTT. It specifies CASSQGGGGARIDTQYF.